Listed here is a single T cell receptor beta chain. Which antigen it targets is not known. Qualities for individual bases were not recorded, and no much larger clone is one base off. The cohort was made up of about 670 healthy bone marrow donors. At the time of sampling, all cohort members were nominally healthy, though unrecorded immune exposures were likely present. The donor tested CMV seronegative and was one of the 352 seronegative cohort members. Every donor gave a peripheral blood sample, and the peripheral blood mononuclear cells from that sample were used for TCR beta sequencing. Genomic DNA was extracted from the blood cell samples with the Qiagen DNeasy Blood Extraction Kit. Library preparation used the immunoSEQ multiplex PCR assay. The multiplex PCR relied on a mix of 60 forward primers for TCR Vbeta segments and 13 reverse primers for TCR Jbeta segments. The CDR3 region of rearranged TCR beta genes was amplified from genomic DNA with a multiplex PCR assay. On the Illumina HiSeq System, the amplified TCR beta libraries were sequenced as 87-base-pair reads. As for the authors' bioinformatics: A later analysis tallied roughly 80 million unique TCR beta chains across the 660 or so repertoires, and around 12 million of those chains were shared by two or more donors. To remove PCR and sequencing errors, raw reads were error-corrected and collapsed into unique sequences using a nearest-neighbor algorithm that merged closely related sequences. To assign V, D and J gene segments, CDR3 sequences were aligned to IMGT reference sequences. For a sequence to be retained, a match of at least six nucleotides was required to both a V gene segment and a J gene segment. A rearrangement counted as productive if the CDR3 had no stop codons and remained in frame with V and J, and every other rearrangement counted as non-productive. CDR3 was defined by IMGT convention, running from the second conserved V-encoded cysteine to the conserved J-encoded phenylalanine. In an earlier analysis of just under 600 of the donors, sequences lacking an unambiguous match to a single V gene segment were excluded. An earlier analysis of under 750 of the donors called V segments functional above 56.7% productive rearrangements and segregating when the between-donor standard deviation exceeded 5%. A statistical classification framework was built to diagnose cytomegalovirus status from the catalog of TCR beta chain sequences. A later analysis assigned V and J genes by comparing TCR nucleotide sequences with IMGT/GENE-DB human TR gene sequences. In a later analysis, CDR3 sequences and most-parsimonious VDJ recombination scenarios were assigned using the TCRdist pipeline. A later analysis defined each TCR beta chain by its CDR3 amino acid sequence plus V-gene family, and excluded reads lacking a unique V-gene family. In a later analysis, approximately 640 highly shared, low-generation-probability nucleotide sequences were removed to address suspected cross-contamination and a sequencing artifact. A later analysis calculated a clonal expansion index for each public chain from normalized within-repertoire ranks of inferred template counts. In a later analysis, generation probabilities were computed using a VDJ recombination model fitted to out-of-frame rearrangements, and the results were checked against IGoR. Hypergeometric tests were used in a later analysis to score TCR-TCR, TCR-HLA and TCR-CMV co-occurrence, with a repertoire-size bias correction applied to the TCR pairs. To estimate false discovery rates, a later analysis permuted the HLA or CMV assignments 20 times. In a later analysis, co-occurring TCRs were grouped using DBSCAN, with TCRdist sequence similarity added in when clustering inside HLA-allele-positive subsets. Co-occurrence clustering excluded repertoires with fewer than 30,000 or more than 120,000 public chains, plus five with anomalous nucleotide sharing. TCRdb's version of the immuneACCESS table is confined to in-frame rearrangements and falls short of the full clone set. An unresolved V gene accounts for under half of the shortfall where checked; the remainder is of unknown origin. V, J and clone size were drawn from that table, and D and trimming were deduced from the DNA. In this sample the table shows about 170,000 clones, more than 80% of which occur a single time. Of the sample, about 0.76% falls within the top ten clones.

V lost 3 bases and J lost 5 bases, and the count of bases not matched to a germline gene is 7. The germline V gene (reference sequence) sets CDR1 to LNHDA and CDR2 to SQIVND. From cysteine to phenylalanine, the CDR3 is 14 amino acids long. Kept here is only the CDR3 DNA, which spans 42 bases and is read in frame from base 1. This sample was taken from a study of cytomegalovirus exposure and HLA in healthy donors (dated by TCRdb to between 2016 and 2019). Regarding the study in general: An earlier analysis of some 600 of the donors reported about 300 Gb of sequence data and 117 million unique TCR beta sequences obtained from about 179 million T cells. An early release covering 500 to 750 HLA-typed donors comprised approximately 300 gigabases of sequencing data and roughly 86 million unique TCR sequences. Among the approximately 420 genotyped donors, under 90% belonged to the genetic ancestry cluster associated with self-reported Caucasian donors. The study aimed to test whether cataloging public T cell receptors could reveal signatures of past pathogen exposure. The study used immunosequencing to profile the T cell repertoires of 600 to 850 subjects and linked those repertoires to cytomegalovirus serostatus. Along with the roughly 670-subject first cohort, a separate validation cohort of over a hundred different subjects was used. To predict cytomegalovirus infection status, the study combined high-throughput TCR immunosequencing, statistical association of individual TCRs with disease status, and machine learning. In a later analysis, previously published TCR beta repertoires from roughly 710 donors were re-analyzed and high-resolution HLA genotyping was added so that TCR occurrence patterns could be studied. The later analysis used no new phenotypic data to find candidate immune exposures, relying instead on TCR beta sequences and their occurrence across donors. To decide whether each TCR beta V gene segment behaved as functional or pseudogenic, an earlier analysis of some 600 of the donors relied on high-throughput TCR beta sequencing. Donor age, sex, ethnicity and CMV serostatus were compiled together with the repertoire data. Genome-wide SNP genotypes for about 60% of the roughly 700 donors were used in a later genetic analysis, which treated that subset as a discovery cohort. Every repertoire in the discovery cohort had been generated on one and the same sequencing platform. Class I and class II HLA loci were covered by the typing at four-digit resolution. The number of typed donors differed by locus: 629-630 for A, B, C, DRB1 and DQB1; approximately 530 for DQA1; around 580 for DPA1; and around 450 for DPB1. Several DR-DQ haplotypes were treated as single units for association and clustering because of strong linkage in the cohort. Among several hundred genotyped donors of the cohort, an average of around 250,000 unique TCR beta nucleotide sequences was sequenced per donor, of which about 20% were non-productive.

Overall study results and their limits: According to a later analysis, TCR association rates differed among HLA loci, with DRB1 alleles showing the most associated TCRs and HLA-C alleles showing the fewest. A few of the identified cytomegalovirus-associated TCR beta chains were confirmed in vitro to be specific for cytomegalovirus antigens. Across donors, most TCR sequences were observed very rarely, whereas some public TCRs were present in many individuals. A total of 150 or so TCR beta chains were listed by the study as associated with cytomegalovirus. According to the authors, the approach could potentially be generalized to other disease states and immunological phenotypes. Some 15 rarely observed V segments, including chromosome 9 orphons, were excluded from the earlier analysis of a few hundred of the donors because counts were too low. Correlated functional status among segregating V segments might be attributable to linkage disequilibrium, but an unknown experimental factor could not be ruled out. In an earlier analysis of some 540 of the donors, most TCR beta V segments appeared in productive rearrangements about 87% or about 30% of the time, broadly matching IMGT annotations. In a later analysis, HLA-associated TCR beta chains were found to be more clonally expanded and to have lower generation probabilities than equally common non-associated chains. The sequencing pipeline was judged likely to have produced a cluster of highly shared sequence variants as a technical artifact. When HLA alleles, especially DR and DQ, strongly co-occurred, TCR associations were difficult to assign to individual alleles. Only TCR beta chains were sequenced in this cohort, and the absence of alpha or paired-chain data limited detectable features. In a later analysis, most CMV-associated TCR beta chains were found to appear HLA-restricted, with HLA associations seemingly driven largely by CMV exposure. The classifier was reported to diagnose cytomegalovirus status with high specificity and sensitivity in both the original cohort and the validation cohort. A further reported finding was that TCR beta sequences accurately predicted the HLA-A and HLA-B alleles for most subjects in the first cohort. Compared with the roughly 670-donor mean, donors in an Asian-associated ancestry cluster had fewer N-insertions in productive TCRs, according to a later genetic analysis. The only immune exposure information available for the cohort was CMV serostatus. An association between a missense DCLRE1C variant and V-gene and J-gene trimming of TCR beta chains was found in a later genetic analysis and replicated in an independent cohort. Because some donors lacked HLA typing at each locus, the association tests relied only on the typed subset. Specific HLA alleles were associated with 18,000 or so TCR beta sequences at a false discovery rate of 0.05 in a later analysis. Because the 87-base-pair reads could not distinguish some IMGT-functional V segments, including TRBV6-2 and TRBV6-3, those segments were excluded. Several of the top co-occurrence clusters appeared to be linked to parvovirus B19, influenza, CMV and Epstein-Barr virus, according to a later analysis. Sequencing depth was assumed to be roughly uniform across donors in the presence/absence analyses, though that assumption may not hold.

Input material: PBMCs. The V gene is TRBV19 and the J gene is TRBJ2-7, and TRBD1 aligns with 7 junction nucleotides. The TCR originated in a woman between 18 and 29 years old in good health and CMV-seronegative. The nucleotide sequence is TGTGCCAGTAGTATTTCGACAGGGAGAAACGAGCAGTACTTC. Translation gives CASSISTGRNEQYF.